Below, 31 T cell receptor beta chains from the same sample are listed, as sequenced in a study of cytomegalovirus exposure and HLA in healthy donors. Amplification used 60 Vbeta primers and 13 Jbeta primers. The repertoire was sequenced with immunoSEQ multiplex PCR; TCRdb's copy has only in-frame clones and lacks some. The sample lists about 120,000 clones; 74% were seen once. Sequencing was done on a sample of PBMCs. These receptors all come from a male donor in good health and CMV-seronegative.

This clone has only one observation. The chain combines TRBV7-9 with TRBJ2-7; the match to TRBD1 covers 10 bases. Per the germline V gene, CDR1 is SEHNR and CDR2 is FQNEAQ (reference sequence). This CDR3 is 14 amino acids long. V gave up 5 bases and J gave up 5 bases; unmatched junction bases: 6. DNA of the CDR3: TGTGCCAGCAGCACCCGACAGGGGGCAAACGAGCAGTACTTC. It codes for CASSTRQGANEQYF.

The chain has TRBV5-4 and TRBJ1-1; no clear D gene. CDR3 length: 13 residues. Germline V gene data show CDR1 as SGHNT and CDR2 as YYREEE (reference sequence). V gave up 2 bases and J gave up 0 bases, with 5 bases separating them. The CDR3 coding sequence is TGTGCCAGCAGCTTTCCTATGAACACTGAAGCTTTCTTT. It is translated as CASSFPMNTEAFF.

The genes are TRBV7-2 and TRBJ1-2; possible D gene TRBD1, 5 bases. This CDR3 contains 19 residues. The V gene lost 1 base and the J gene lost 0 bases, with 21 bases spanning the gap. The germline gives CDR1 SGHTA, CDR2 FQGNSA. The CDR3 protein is CASSLVGVDSLRTNYGYTF. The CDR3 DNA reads TGTGCCAGCAGCTTAGTTGGAGTTGACAGCCTAAGGACTAACTATGGCTACACCTTC.

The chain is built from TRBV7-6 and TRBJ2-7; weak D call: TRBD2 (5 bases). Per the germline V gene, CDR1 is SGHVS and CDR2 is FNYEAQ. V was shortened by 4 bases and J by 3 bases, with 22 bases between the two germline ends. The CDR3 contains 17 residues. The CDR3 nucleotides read TGTGCCAGCAGCTGTCCCCAGGAGGCAGGACCTCTCTACGAGCAGTACTTC. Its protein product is CASSCPQEAGPLYEQYF.

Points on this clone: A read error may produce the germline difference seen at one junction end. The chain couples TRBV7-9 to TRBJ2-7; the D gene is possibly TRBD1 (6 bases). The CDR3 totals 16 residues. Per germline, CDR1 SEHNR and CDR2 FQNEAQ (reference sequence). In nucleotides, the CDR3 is TGTGCCAGCAGGTTAGAGACCGCTACAGGGTCCTACGAGCAGTACTTC. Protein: CASRLETATGSYEQYF. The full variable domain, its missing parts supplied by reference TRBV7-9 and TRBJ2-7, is DTGVSQNPRHKITKRGQNVTFRCDPISEHNRLYWYRQTLGQGPEFLTYFQNEAQLEKSRLLSDRFSAERPKGSFSTLEIQRTEQGDSAMYLCASRLETATGSYEQYFGPGTRLTVT.

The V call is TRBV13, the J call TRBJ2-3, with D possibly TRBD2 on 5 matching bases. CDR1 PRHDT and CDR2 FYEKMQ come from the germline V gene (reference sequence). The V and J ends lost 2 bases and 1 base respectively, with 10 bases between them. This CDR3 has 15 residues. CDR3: CASSLRSGGTDTQYF. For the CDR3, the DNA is TGTGCCAGCAGCTTAAGGTCCGGGGGCACAGATACGCAGTATTTT.

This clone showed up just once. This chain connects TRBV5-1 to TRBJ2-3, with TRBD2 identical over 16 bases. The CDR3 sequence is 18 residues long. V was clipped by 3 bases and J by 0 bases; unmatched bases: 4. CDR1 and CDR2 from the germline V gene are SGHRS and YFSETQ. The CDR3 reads CASSSGLAGGGSTDTQYF. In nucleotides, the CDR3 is TGCGCCAGCAGCTCGGGACTAGCGGGGGGGGGAAGCACAGATACGCAGTATTTT.

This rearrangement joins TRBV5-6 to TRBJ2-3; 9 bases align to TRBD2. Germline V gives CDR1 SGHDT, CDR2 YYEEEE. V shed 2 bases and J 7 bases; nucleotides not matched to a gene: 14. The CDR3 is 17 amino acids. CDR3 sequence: CASSFPPGASGANTQYF. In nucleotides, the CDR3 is TGTGCCAGCAGCTTTCCCCCAGGAGCTAGCGGGGCAAATACGCAGTATTTT.

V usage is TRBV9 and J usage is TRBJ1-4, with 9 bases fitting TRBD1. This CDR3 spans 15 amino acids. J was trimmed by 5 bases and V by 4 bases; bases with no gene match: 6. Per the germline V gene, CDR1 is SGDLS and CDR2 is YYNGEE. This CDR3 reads CASSRRGTGNEKLFF. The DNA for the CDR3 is TGTGCCAGCAGCCGGCGAGGGACAGGGAATGAAAAACTGTTTTTT.

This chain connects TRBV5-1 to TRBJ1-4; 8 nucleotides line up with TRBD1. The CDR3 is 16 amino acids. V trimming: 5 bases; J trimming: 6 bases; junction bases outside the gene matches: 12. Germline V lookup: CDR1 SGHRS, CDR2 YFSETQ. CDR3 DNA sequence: TGCGCCAGCAGTTTCCTACGAGACAGGGGAGATGAAAAACTGTTTTTT. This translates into CASSFLRDRGDEKLFF. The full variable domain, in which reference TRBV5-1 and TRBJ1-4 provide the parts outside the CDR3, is KAGVTQTPRYLIKTRGQQVTLSCSPISGHRSVSWYQQTPGQGLQFLFEYFSETQRNKGNFPGRFSGRQFSNSRSEMNVSTLELGDSALYLCASSFLRDRGDEKLFFGSGTQLSVL.

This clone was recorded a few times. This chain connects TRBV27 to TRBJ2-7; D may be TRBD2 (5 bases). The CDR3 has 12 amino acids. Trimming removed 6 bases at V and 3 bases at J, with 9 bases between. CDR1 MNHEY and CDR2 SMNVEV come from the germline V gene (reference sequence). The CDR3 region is CASSPGVYEQYF. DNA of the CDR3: TGTGCCAGCAGCCCCGGGGTCTACGAGCAGTACTTC.

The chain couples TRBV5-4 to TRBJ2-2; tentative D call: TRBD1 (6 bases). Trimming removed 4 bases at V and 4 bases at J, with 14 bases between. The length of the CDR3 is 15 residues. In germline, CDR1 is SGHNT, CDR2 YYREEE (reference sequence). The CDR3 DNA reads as TGTGCCAGCAGCAGCAGGGGTTCGCCCACCGGGGAGCTGTTTTTT. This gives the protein CASSSRGSPTGELFF.

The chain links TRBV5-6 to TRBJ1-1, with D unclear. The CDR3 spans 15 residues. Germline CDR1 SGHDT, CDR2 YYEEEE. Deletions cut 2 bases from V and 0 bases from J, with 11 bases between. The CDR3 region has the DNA TGTGCCAGCAGCTTTAGCGTCAGGTTGAACACTGAAGCTTTCTTT. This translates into CASSFSVRLNTEAFF. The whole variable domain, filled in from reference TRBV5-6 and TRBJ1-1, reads DAGVTQSPTHLIKTRGQQVTLRCSPKSGHDTVSWYQQALGQGPQFIFQYYEEEERQRGNFPDRFSGHQFPNYSSELNVNALLLGDSALYLCASSFSVRLNTEAFFGQGTRLTVV.

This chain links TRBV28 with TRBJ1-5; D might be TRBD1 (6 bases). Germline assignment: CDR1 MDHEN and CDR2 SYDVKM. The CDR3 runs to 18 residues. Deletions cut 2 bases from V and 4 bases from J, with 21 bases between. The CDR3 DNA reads TGTGCCAGCAGTTTACAGATACGGCCTAGGACAGATAATCAGCCCCAGCATTTT. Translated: CASSLQIRPRTDNQPQHF.

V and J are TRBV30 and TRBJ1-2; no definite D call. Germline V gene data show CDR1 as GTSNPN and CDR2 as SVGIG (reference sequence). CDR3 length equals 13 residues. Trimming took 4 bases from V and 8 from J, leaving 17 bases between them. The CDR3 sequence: CAWTGIGVGGYTF. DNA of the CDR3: TGTGCCTGGACGGGGATTGGCGTTGGGGGCTACACCTTC.

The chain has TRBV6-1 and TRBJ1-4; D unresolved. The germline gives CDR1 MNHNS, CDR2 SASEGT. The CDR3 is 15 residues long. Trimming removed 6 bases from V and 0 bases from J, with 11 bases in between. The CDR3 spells CASSPSISTNEKLFF. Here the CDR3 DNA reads TGTGCCAGCAGCCCCTCTATATCAACTAATGAAAAACTGTTTTTT.

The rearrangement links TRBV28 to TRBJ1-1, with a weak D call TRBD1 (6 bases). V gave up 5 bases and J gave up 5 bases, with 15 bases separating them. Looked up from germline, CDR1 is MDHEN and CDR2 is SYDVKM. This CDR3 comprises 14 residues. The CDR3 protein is CASSAHRVLTEAFF. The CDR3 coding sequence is TGTGCCAGCAGTGCCCACAGGGTGTTGACTGAAGCTTTCTTT. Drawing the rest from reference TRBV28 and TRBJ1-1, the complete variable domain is DVKVTQSSRYLVKRTGEKVFLECVQDMDHENMFWYRQDPGLGLRLIYFSYDVKMKEKGDIPEGYSVSREKKERFSLILESASTNQTSMYLCASSAHRVLTEAFFGQGTRLTVV.

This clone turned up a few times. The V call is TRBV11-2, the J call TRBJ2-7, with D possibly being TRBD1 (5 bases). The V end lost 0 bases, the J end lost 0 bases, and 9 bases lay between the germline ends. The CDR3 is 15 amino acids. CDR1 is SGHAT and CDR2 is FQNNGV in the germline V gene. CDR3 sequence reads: CASSLETVYSYEQYF. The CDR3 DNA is TGTGCCAGCAGCTTAGAGACAGTATACTCCTACGAGCAGTACTTC.

The CDR3 nucleotides are TGTGCCTGGAGTAGGGGCCTGGGGGGGGGCACGCAGTATTTT. Translated: CAWSRGLGGGTQYF. The V and J genes are TRBV30 and TRBJ2-3; maybe TRBD2 (7 bases). Germline CDR1 GTSNPN, CDR2 SVGIG (reference sequence). The CDR3 is made up of 14 amino acids. V lost 2 bases to trimming and J lost 9 bases, with 18 bases between them.

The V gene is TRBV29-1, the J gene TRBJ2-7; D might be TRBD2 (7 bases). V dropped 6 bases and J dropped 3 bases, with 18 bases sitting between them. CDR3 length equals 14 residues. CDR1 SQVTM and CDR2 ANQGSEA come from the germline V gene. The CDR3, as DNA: TGCAGCGTGAAACTTACGGGGGGCTACTACGAGCAGTACTTC. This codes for CSVKLTGGYYEQYF.

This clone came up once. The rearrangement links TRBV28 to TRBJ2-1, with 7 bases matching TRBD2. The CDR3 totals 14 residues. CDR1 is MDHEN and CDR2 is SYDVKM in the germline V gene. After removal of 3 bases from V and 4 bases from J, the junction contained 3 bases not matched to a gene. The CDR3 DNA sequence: TGTGCCAGCAGTTTGGCGGGAGCATACAATGAGCAGTTCTTC. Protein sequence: CASSLAGAYNEQFF.

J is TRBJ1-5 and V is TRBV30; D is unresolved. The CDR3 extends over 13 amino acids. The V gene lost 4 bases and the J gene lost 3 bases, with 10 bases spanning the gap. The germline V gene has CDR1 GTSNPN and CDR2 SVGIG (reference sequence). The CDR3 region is CAWNSGFNQPQHF. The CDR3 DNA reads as TGTGCCTGGAACAGCGGGTTCAATCAGCCCCAGCATTTT.

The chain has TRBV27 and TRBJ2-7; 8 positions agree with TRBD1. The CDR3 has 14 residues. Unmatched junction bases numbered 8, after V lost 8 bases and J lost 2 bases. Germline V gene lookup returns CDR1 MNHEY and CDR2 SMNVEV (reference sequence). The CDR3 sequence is CASANRDRTYEQYF. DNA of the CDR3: TGTGCCAGCGCCAACCGGGACAGGACCTACGAGCAGTACTTC.

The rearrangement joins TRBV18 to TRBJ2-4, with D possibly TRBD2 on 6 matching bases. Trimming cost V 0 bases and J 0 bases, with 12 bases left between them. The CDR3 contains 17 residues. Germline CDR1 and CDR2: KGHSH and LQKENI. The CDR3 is CASSPPGRSRAKNIQYF. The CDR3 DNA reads TGTGCCAGCTCACCACCAGGGAGGAGCCGAGCCAAAAACATTCAGTACTTC.

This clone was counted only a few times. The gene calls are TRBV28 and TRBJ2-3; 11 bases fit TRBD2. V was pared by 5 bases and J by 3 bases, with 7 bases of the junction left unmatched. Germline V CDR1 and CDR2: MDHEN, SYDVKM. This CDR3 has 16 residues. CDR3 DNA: TGTGCCAGCAGTGATAGCGGGGGGGGACGGACAGATACGCAGTATTTT. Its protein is CASSDSGGGRTDTQYF.

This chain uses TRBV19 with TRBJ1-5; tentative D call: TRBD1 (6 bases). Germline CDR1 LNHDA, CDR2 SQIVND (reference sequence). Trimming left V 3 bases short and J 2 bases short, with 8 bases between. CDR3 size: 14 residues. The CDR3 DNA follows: TGTGCCAGTAGTATTAGACAGGGCAATCAGCCCCAGCATTTT. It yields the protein CASSIRQGNQPQHF.

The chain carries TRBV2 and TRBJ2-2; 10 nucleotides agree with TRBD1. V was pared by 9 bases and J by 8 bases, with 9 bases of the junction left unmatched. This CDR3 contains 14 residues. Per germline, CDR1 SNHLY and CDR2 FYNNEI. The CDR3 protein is CASRDRGGSGELFF. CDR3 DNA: TGTGCCAGTAGGGACAGGGGAGGGTCTGGGGAGCTGTTTTTT.

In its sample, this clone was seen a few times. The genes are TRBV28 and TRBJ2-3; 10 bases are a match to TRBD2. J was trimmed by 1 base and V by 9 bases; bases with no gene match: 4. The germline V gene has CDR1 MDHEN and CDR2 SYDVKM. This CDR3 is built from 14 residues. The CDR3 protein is CASSGRRGTDTQYF. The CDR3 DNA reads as TGTGCCAGTAGCGGGAGGCGGGGCACAGATACGCAGTATTTT.

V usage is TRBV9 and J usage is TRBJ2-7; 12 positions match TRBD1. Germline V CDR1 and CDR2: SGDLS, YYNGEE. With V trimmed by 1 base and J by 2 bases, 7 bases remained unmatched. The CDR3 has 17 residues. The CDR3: CASSVHSGTGGPYEQYF. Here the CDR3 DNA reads TGTGCCAGCAGCGTACATTCCGGGACAGGGGGCCCCTACGAGCAGTACTTC. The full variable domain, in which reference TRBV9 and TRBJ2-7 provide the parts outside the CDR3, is DSGVTQTPKHLITATGQRVTLRCSPRSGDLSVYWYQQSLDQGLQFLIQYYNGEERAKGNILERFSAQQFPDLHSELNLSSLELGDSALYFCASSVHSGTGGPYEQYFGPGTRLTVT.

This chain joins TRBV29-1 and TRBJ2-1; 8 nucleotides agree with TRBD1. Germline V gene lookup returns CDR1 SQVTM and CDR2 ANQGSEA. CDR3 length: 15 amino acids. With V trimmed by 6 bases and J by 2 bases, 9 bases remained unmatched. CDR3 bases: TGCAGCGTCTACACCGGGACAGGTACCTACAATGAGCAGTTCTTC. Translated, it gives CSVYTGTGTYNEQFF.

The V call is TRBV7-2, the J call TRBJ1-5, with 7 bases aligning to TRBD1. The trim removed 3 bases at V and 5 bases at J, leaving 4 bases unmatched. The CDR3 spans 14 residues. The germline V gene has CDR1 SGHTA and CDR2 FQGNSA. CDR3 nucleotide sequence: TGTGCCAGCAGCTTGGGGGACAGCGATCAGCCCCAGCATTTT. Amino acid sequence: CASSLGDSDQPQHF.